The present T cell receptor (beta chain) was sequenced within a study of cytomegalovirus exposure and HLA in healthy donors (dated by TCRdb to the late 2010s). Regarding the complete study: A later analysis indicated that the roughly 120 validation repertoires were generated on the platform also employed for the roughly 650 repertoires of the first cohort. The study aimed to test whether cataloging public T cell receptors could reveal signatures of past pathogen exposure. Along with the roughly 670-subject first cohort, a separate validation cohort of about 110 different subjects was used. The study combined high-throughput TCR immunosequencing, statistical association of individual TCRs with disease status, and machine learning to predict cytomegalovirus infection status. The study at large found these results: A total of about 150 TCR beta chains were listed by the study as associated with cytomegalovirus. Most TCR sequences were seen in very few donors, while some public TCRs were found in many individuals. The authors suggested that the approach could potentially be generalized to other disease states and immunological phenotypes. Subsequent analysis determined that TCRs grouped into clusters in the first cohort also showed a tendency toward co-occurrence across the 120 or so validation repertoires, and approximately 93% of cluster scores exceeded 0. The validation cohort had no HLA typing available for a later analysis, so co-occurrence within that cohort was assessed over all 120 or so repertoires. A few of the identified cytomegalovirus-associated TCR beta chains were confirmed in vitro to be specific for cytomegalovirus antigens. In both the original and validation cohorts, the classifier was reported to diagnose cytomegalovirus status with high specificity and sensitivity.

Receptors were amplified or captured by the immunoSEQ multiplex PCR assay. Per the authors' processing: A statistical classification framework was built for diagnosing cytomegalovirus status from the catalog of TCR beta chain sequences. TCRdb re-hosts the immuneACCESS table, in-frame sequences only. Its copies lack some clones; in the studies checked, an unresolved V gene accounts for under half of them, and the cause for the rest is not known. The V and J calls and clone size come from that table; D and trimming were worked out from the DNA. Recorded for this sample are roughly 65,000 clones; about 92% of them occurred a single time. Together, the top ten hold about 5.7% of the sample. Note on this clone: Its antigen is currently not known. It has no much larger one-base neighbor in the sample; base qualities were not kept.

The donors were included in the validation cohort of 100 to 150 subjects, a group kept apart from the roughly 700-subject first cohort. From cysteine to phenylalanine, the CDR3 is 16 amino acids long. Just the 48-base CDR3 DNA is kept, in frame starting at base 1. V lost 1 base and J lost 5 bases, and the count of bases not matched to a germline gene is 8. From the germline V gene, CDR1 is SGDLS and CDR2 is YYNGEE. The rearrangement joined TRBV9 to TRBJ2-1, and 8 bases in between align with TRBD2. The receptor comes from a man aged 18 to 29 in good health and CMV-seropositive. Sequencing input: PBMCs. The nucleotide sequence is TGTGCCAGCAGCGTATCGGGGACTAGAGCACACAATGAGCAGTTCTTC. This is translated as CASSVSGTRAHNEQFF.